Given below is one T cell receptor beta chain in context. This clonotype turned up a few times. Its antigen specificity is not known. Nothing much larger sits one base from this clone, and base qualities are not available. Receptors were amplified or captured by 5' RACE. The sequencing machine was an Illumina HiSeq 2000. Template switching introduced a universal primer binding site; the final cDNA contained a unique molecular identifier, enabling accurate counting of TCR cDNA molecules. Specific primers in the conserved constant-segment region were used to synthesize first-strand cDNA for TCR alpha and beta chains. Each cDNA library was double barcoded, with a SMART-Mk sample barcode plus Illumina barcodes, to control for contamination. TruSeq adapter sequences, together with Illumina sample barcodes, were added in two successive PCR steps. The TCR alpha and beta cDNA libraries were sequenced on the Illumina HiSeq platform using custom primers. The paper's processing steps were these. MiGEC was used to process raw reads and extract unique molecular identifiers, and MiXCR was used to find CDR3 positions. For each individual, recombination models were inferred using an EM algorithm with the repgenHMM and IGoR tools. Shared clonotypes were analyzed with the tcR package in R, and sharing was normalized by the product of cloneset sizes. Out-of-frame nonproductive sequences were analyzed to study raw recombination free of thymic and clonal selection effects. TCRdb's own reprocessing of the public reads used fastp at Q25 and MiXCR and kept productive beta chains. Every CDR3 protein is listed once, alongside the most common genes and DNA of its rows. The V and J calls were determined by TCRdb, not by the authors. Here the sample has under 300,000 distinct CDR3 sequences; 6.5% occur a single time. More than 14% of the sample is held by the ten biggest clonotypes.

CDR1 and CDR2 are read off the germline V gene as LGHNA and YSLEER. At the junction V is shortened by 1 base and J by 1 base, with 8 bases in between. From the cysteine up to the phenylalanine, the CDR3 has a length of 16 residues. CDR3 DNA is the only sequence kept; it has 48 bases, read in frame from the first base. All donors were healthy Caucasians. The twin cohort consisted of three pairs of female monozygotic twins, all aged about 18 to 29 years. Positive isolation kits from Invitrogen were used to isolate the CD4+ and CD8+ T cell populations. This sample stems from a study of identical twins (dated by TCRdb to about 2016). Regarding the study in general: The study deep-sequenced TCR alpha and beta repertoires from monozygotic twins, unrelated adults of various ages and cord blood to test whether fetal clonotypes persist. Replicate twin experiments were performed at different times using different library preparation protocols to rule out contamination.

Overall results and qualifications from the work: Because the same donors could not be followed over many years, the conclusions depended on cross-sectional statistical analysis. Fewer insertions were carried by abundant cord blood beta clonotypes, a similar but weaker trend appeared in young adult naive repertoires, and no such trend appeared in memory repertoires. Invariant T cells such as MAIT and iNKT could partly confound zero-insertion analyses, although diverse VJ usage argued against such confounding for most clonotypes. In monozygotic twins, recombination models systematically underestimated out-of-frame TCR alpha sharing, but the models matched the sharing seen between unrelated individuals. The excess sharing between twins in beta out-of-frame sequences was weaker because fewer shared sequences reduced the signal-to-noise ratio. Compared with coincidental sharing between unrelated individuals, out-of-frame TCR alpha sequences shared between twins had an excess of sequences with low generation probability.

This sample was also put to use in a study of T cells expressing NK-cell markers. As that second paper reports: TCR beta-chain repertoires were profiled in sorted CD3+CD56+NKG2C+, CD3+CD56+NKG2C- and CD3+CD56-NKG2C+ T-cell subsets from seven or eight donors. Of the eight sequenced donors, seven were found to be HCMV-seropositive and one was found to be HCMV-seronegative. In several experiments an anti-gammadeltaTCR antibody was added to restrict sorting to alphabetaTCR-expressing T cells. In about 6 donors, the dominant CD3+CD56+NKG2C+ clonotypes were found to rank among the top 10 CD8+ clonotypes and to make up about 1.0-7.5% of CD8+ T cells. Those dominant clonotypes were again the most abundant among CD3+CD56-NKG2C+ cells in several donors, at roughly 28.3-60.1%. Whether the expanded NKG2C-expressing T cell clones were specific for HCMV antigens was left unclear. The eight sequenced donors were randomly selected healthy volunteers, three men and five women. HCMV serostatus was determined by detecting HCMV-specific IgG in serum with a commercial ELISA kit. MIGEC was used to demultiplex reads and group the reads by UMI, and MiTCR was used to assemble and quantify clonotypes. Only TCR cDNA sequences supported by at least two reads were kept to exclude erroneous sequences. The tcR package was used for downstream repertoire analysis, and clonotypes were matched across fractions by CDR3 nucleotide sequence plus V segment. VDJmatch was used to annotate antigen specificity against VDJdb, with one amino acid substitution allowed in CDR3.

Sequences were obtained from CD8+ T cells sorted from blood. This chain joins TRBV4-3 to TRBJ2-6; too little of a D gene remains to name it. The TCR was taken from a woman under 30 in good health. CDR3 protein: CASSQGSGSGANVLTF. The base sequence is TGCGCCAGCAGCCAAGGATCTGGGTCTGGGGCCAACGTCCTGACTTTC.